This TCR beta chain derives from a study of cytomegalovirus exposure and HLA in healthy donors. Whole-study findings and limits: In a later analysis, CMV-associated beta chains were mostly HLA-associated, it appeared.

Primers included in the PCR were 60 Vbeta and 13 Jbeta primers. Assay: immunoSEQ multiplex PCR; the TCRdb copy retains only in-frame clones and omits some. Of under 100,000 clones in the sample, around three fifths were seen once. The CDR3 is 16 amino acids. With 5 bases removed from V and 2 bases from J, the gap between germline ends came to 15 bases. Germline V gives CDR1 MNHEY, CDR2 SMNVEV (reference sequence). Healthy bone marrow donors made up the donors. Points on this clone: The target antigen is unknown.

The receptor's source is a middle-aged woman in good health and CMV-seropositive. The source material was PBMCs. V usage is TRBV27 and J usage is TRBJ2-2, with D possibly TRBD2 on 5 matching bases. The CDR3 protein is CASSDLAVLNTGELFF. The DNA of the CDR3 is TGTGCCAGCAGTGATCTAGCTGTCCTTAACACCGGGGAGCTGTTTTTT.